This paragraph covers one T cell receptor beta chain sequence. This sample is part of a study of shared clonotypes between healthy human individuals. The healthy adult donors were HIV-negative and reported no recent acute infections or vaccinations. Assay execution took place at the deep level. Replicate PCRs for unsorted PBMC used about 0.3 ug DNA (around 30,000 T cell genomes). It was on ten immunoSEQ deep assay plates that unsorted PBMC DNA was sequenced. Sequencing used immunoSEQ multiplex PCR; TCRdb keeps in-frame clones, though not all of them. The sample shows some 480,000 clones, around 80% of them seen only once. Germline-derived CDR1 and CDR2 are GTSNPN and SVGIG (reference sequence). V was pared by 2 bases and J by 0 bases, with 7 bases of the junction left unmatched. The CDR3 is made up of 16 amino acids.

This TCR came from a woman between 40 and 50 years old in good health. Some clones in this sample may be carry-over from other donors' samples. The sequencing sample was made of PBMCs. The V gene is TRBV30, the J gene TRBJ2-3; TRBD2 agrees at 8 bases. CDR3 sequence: CAWSPRGGLSTDTQYF. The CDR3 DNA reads TGTGCCTGGAGTCCACGGGGGGGTCTAAGCACAGATACGCAGTATTTT. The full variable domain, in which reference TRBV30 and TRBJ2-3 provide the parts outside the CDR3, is SQTIHQWPATLVQPVGSPLSLECTVEGTSNPNLYWYRQAAGRGLQLLFYSVGIGQISSEVPQNLSASRPQDRQFILSSKKLLLSDSGFYLCAWSPRGGLSTDTQYFGPGTRLTVL.